This T cell receptor (beta chain) was sequenced for a study of T cells in Graves' hyperthyroidism and ophthalmopathy. Study-wide findings and caveats: Researchers found most expanded thyroid clonotypes above 0.001 in blood as well.

The TCR beta CDR3 regions underwent amplification using RNA transcripts as the source. HTBI primers were the set used in a first-round RT-PCR of the TCR CDR3. Each CDR3 protein is one row after TCRdb ran MiXCR on the multiplex PCR reads. This table has 550,000 to 700,000 distinct CDR3 sequences, under 60% appearing once. The study left out patients who had uncontrolled infection, other autoimmune disease, pregnancy or lactation. The study based diagnoses on clinical symptoms, serum thyroxine and TRAb, thyroid ultrasound and orbital computed tomography. V was trimmed by 4 bases and J by 5 bases, leaving 16 bases between them. The CDR3 has 16 amino acids. Germline CDR1 SGHKS, CDR2 YYEKEE (reference sequence). The table lists this clonotype with many counts. Its target is unknown.

The clonotype comes from an adult woman with Graves' disease, either hyperthyroidism or ophthalmopathy (not recorded which). Sequencing was done on a sample of peripheral blood or thyroid tissue (not recorded which). The rearrangement joins TRBV5-5 to TRBJ1-6; tentatively, D is TRBD1 (5 bases). The CDR3 region is CASSRWPQGDNSPLHF. The CDR3 nucleotides are TGTGCCAGCAGCCGATGGCCGCAGGGTGATAATTCACCCCTCCACTTT.